This entry concerns a single T cell receptor (beta chain). There is no known antigen for this receptor. Per-base quality was not reported, and no clone a single base away is much larger than it. The method behind the library was the immunoSEQ multiplex PCR assay. In the paper's pipeline: A statistical classification framework was built to diagnose cytomegalovirus status from the catalog of TCR beta chain sequences. As stored in TCRdb, this immuneACCESS dataset retains in-frame rearrangements with V and J assigned. A fraction of the clones does not appear; measured against another copy, unresolved V genes explain less than half of the discrepancy, and the remainder lacks a known reason. Clone size and the V and J calls come from that table; the DNA yielded D and trimming. The sample yields about 130,000 clones; about nine tenths were counted once. The top ten clones comprise about 3% of the sample.

The trim is 4 bases for V and 10 bases for J, with a gap of 8 bases between the germline ends. The CDR3 numbers 11 residues from cysteine through phenylalanine. The sequence is cut down to CDR3 DNA, 33 bases in frame from base 1. According to the germline V gene (reference sequence), CDR1 reads SEHNR and CDR2 reads FQNEAQ. This entry comes from a study of cytomegalovirus exposure and HLA in healthy donors (TCRdb year 2017). Background for the entire study: The 500 to 800 repertoires of the first cohort and the roughly 110 validation repertoires were produced on the same platform, according to a later analysis. The study combined high-throughput TCR immunosequencing, statistical association of individual TCRs with disease status, and machine learning to predict cytomegalovirus infection status. The study aimed to test whether signatures of past pathogen exposure could be identified by cataloging public T cell receptors. Besides the first cohort of around 700 subjects, a separate validation cohort made up of about 120 different subjects was used.

Study-wide findings and limitations: A later analysis lacked HLA typing for the validation cohort, so it scored co-occurrence in that cohort across all 120 repertoires. While some public TCRs were present in many individuals, most TCR sequences turned up only very rarely across donors. A few of the identified cytomegalovirus-associated TCR beta chains were confirmed in vitro to be specific for cytomegalovirus antigens. The study listed approximately 150 TCR beta chains as associated with cytomegalovirus. According to the authors, the approach could potentially be generalized to other disease states and immunological phenotypes. Of the cluster scores, roughly 95% were above 0 in a later analysis, which found that TCRs clustered in the first cohort also tended to co-occur in the 120 or so validation repertoires. Cytomegalovirus status was reported to be diagnosed by the classifier with high specificity and sensitivity in both the original and validation cohorts.

Separate from the approximately 700-subject first cohort, the validation cohort of 120 subjects was the group to which the donors belonged. This TCR came from a man aged 25-45 years in good health and CMV-seronegative. The chain links TRBV7-9 with TRBJ2-1, with a tentative D gene TRBD2 over 5 matching bases. Sequencing used PBMCs. CDR3 protein: CASSSGKEQFF. The DNA reads as follows: TGTGCCAGCAGCTCGGGGAAGGAGCAGTTCTTC. The reference TRBV7-9 and TRBJ2-1 proteins fill in what lies around the CDR3, so the full variable domain reads DTGVSQNPRHKITKRGQNVTFRCDPISEHNRLYWYRQTLGQGPEFLTYFQNEAQLEKSRLLSDRFSAERPKGSFSTLEIQRTEQGDSAMYLCASSSGKEQFFGPGTRLTVL.